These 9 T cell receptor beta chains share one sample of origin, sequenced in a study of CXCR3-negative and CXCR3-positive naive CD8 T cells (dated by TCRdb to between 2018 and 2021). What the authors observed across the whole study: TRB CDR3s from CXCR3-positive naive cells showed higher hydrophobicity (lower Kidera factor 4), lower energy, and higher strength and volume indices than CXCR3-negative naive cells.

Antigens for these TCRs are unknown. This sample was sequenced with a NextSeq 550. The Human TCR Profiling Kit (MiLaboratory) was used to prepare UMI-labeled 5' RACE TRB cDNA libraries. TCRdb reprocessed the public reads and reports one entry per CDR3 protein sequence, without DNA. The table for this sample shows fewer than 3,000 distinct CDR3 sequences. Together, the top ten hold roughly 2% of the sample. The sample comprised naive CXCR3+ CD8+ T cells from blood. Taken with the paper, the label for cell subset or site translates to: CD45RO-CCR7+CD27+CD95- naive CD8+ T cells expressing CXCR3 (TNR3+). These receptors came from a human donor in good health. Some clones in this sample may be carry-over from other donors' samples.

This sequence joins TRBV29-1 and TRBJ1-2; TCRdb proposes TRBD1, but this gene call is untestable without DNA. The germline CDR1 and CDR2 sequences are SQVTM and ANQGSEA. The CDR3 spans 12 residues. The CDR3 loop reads CSVVQGGYGYTF.

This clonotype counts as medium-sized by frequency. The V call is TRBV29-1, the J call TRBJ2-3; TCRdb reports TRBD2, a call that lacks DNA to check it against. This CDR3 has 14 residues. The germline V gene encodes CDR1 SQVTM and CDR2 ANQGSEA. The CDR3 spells CSVAGAGGVDTQYF.

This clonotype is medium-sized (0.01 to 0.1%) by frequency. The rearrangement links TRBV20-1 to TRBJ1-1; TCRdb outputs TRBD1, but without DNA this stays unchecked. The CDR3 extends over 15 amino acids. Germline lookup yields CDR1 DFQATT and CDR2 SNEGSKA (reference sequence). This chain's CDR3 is CSAFIPGQPNTEAFF.

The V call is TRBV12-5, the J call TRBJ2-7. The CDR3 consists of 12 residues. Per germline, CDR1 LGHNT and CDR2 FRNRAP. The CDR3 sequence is CASGFSFYEQYF.

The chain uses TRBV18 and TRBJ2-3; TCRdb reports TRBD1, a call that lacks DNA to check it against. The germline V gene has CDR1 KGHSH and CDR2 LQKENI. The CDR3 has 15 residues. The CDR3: CASSPPGQLTDTQYF.

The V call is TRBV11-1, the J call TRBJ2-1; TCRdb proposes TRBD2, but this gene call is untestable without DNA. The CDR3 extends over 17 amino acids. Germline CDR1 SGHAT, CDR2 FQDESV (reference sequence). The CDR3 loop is CASSSSSGGVSYNEQFF.

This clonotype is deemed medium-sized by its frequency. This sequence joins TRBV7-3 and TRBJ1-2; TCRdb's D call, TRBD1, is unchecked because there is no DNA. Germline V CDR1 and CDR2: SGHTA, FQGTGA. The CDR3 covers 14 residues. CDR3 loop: CASSLEGQIYGYTF.

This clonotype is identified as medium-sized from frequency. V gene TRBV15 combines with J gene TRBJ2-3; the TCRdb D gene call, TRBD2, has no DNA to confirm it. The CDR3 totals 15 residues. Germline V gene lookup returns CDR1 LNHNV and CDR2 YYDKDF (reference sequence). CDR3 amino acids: CATSRDGRLSDTQYF.

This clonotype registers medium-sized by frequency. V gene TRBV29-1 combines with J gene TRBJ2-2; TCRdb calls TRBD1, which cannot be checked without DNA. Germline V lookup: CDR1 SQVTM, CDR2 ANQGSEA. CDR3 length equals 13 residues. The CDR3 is CSVEQQATGELFF.